This T cell receptor beta chain was recovered during a study of blood T cell repertoires in COVID-19 (dated by TCRdb to the early 2020s). Notes on the research overall: Samples from collaborators originated in the United States, Italy and Spain and spanned both the acute and convalescent phases of COVID-19. The material from the prospective study consisted of cDNA or gDNA derived from T cells, B-cell-depleted T cells, or PBMCs. Subjects who had been exposed to COVID-19, were actively infected with it, or had recovered from it provided the deeply sampled blood TCRbeta repertoires that made up the dataset. The repertoires were made available in a free public database intended to serve as a resource for research on the immune response to SARS-CoV-2. The samples were drawn from two sources: the first 160 participants of the ongoing ImmuneRACE study, and 1,200 or so subjects contributed by 6 global collaborators. The sample metadata nearly always contained a de-identified subject ID, COVID-19 status, age in years and sex. HLA class I and class II types, where available, came from metadata supplied by the sample provider rather than from assay-based typing. The investigation overall reported the following: The quantity of clinical and demographic metadata differed by source and by participant and was supplied without curation.

As for this clone: This clone's antigen is unknown. No much larger clone exists at a distance of one base, and base qualities are not known.

TCRbeta CDR3 regions were amplified from genomic DNA by means of the immunoSEQ Assay, a bias-controlled multiplex PCR. In the source study's methods: Within the assay, amplification of reference gene primers was used to estimate how many nucleated cells each sample contained. To quantify the absolute abundance of each unique TCRbeta CDR3 rearrangement, sequence reads were collapsed and filtered. For each sample, productive Simpson clonality was calculated by taking the square root of Simpson's diversity index across productive rearrangements. This is the immuneACCESS table as TCRdb keeps it, with only in-frame sequences that have V and J called. A part of the clones is gone; compared with another copy, unresolved V genes explain less than half, and the rest is unexplained. V and J calls and clone size are those listed in that table; D and trimming were worked out from the DNA. The sample records 50,000 or so clones, about 90% of which are singletons. The leading ten clones occupy approximately 6% of the sample.

Trimming takes 2 bases from V and 6 bases from J, and the germline ends sit 13 bases apart. The CDR3 runs 14 residues from the cysteine to the phenylalanine. The entry retains the CDR3 DNA only, 42 bases that are in frame from base 1. CDR1 MDHEN and CDR2 SYDVKM were looked up in the germline V gene. The collaborating institutions used their own protocols to collect whole blood in K2EDTA tubes. For TCRbeta analysis, collaborators shipped samples as frozen whole blood, isolated PBMCs, or DNA extracted from either of those sample types. This TCR came from a man between 65 and 85 years old with active COVID-19. This sequence uses TRBV28 and TRBJ1-2, and TRBD1 may be the D gene, going by 5 matching bases. The source material was peripheral blood. The nucleotide sequence is given as TGTGCCAGCAGTTTACCAGGGTCACCTGATGGCTACACCTTC. Its translation is CASSLPGSPDGYTF.